Sequencing of this TCR beta chain was carried out in a study of graft-versus-host responses after intestinal transplantation. On this clone itself: Antigen unknown.

Per germline, CDR1 SGDLS and CDR2 YYNGEE. This CDR3 is 17 amino acids long. J lost 8 bases, V lost 4 bases, and 12 bases had no gene match. The protocol was immunoSEQ multiplex PCR, while the TCRdb copy is restricted to in-frame clones and leaves out a portion. The profile covers some 82,000 clones, with around 86% appearing a single time and about 8% taken by the ten largest. Study results and caveats: GvH clones turned up in recipient marrow; some had shown up first in ileum or blood. Subjects displaying graft-donor T cell macrochimerism possessed elevated graft-versus-host to host-versus-graft clonal ratios inside allografts.

This clonotype originated in a human donor who was the organ donor for an intestinal transplant. The rearrangement links TRBV9 to TRBJ2-2, with 12 bases fitting TRBD1. Sequences were derived from unstimulated CD8+ T cells sorted from spleen or lymph node cells, sampled before transplant. The CDR3 reads CASSPRLGTGGLGELFF. The CDR3 nucleotides are TGTGCCAGCAGCCCGCGACTCGGGACAGGGGGCTTGGGGGAGCTGTTTTTT.